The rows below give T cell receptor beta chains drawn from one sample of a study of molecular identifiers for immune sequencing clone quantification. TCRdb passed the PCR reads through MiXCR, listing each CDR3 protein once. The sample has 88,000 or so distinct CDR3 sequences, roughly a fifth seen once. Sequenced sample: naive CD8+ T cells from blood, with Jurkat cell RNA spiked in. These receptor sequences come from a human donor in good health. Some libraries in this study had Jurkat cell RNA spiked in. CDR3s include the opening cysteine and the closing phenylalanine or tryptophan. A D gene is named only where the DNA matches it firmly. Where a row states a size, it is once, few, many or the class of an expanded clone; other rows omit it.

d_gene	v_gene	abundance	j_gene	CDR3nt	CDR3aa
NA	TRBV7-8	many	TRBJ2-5	TGTGCCAGCAGCTCGACAGGTACCTTGGCCCAGTACTTC	CASSSTGTLAQYF
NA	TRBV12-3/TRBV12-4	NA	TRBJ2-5	TGTGCCAGCAGCCCCCCGTGGGGCACAGAGACCCAGTACTTC	CASSPPWGTETQYF
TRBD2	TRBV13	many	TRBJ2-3	TGTGCCAGCAGCTTACAAGGACTAGCGGGCACAGATACGCAGTATTTT	CASSLQGLAGTDTQYF
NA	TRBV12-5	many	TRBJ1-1	TGTGCTAGTGGTTTAAACCCGGACGGATTGAACACTGAAGCTTTCTTT	CASGLNPDGLNTEAFF
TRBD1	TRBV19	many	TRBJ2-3	TGTGCCAGTAGTACCGGGGACAGAACTTACACAGATACGCAGTATTTT	CASSTGDRTYTDTQYF
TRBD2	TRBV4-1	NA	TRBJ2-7	TGCGCCAGCAGCCAAGTAGTAGCGGGAGTTAGAGAGCAGTACTTC	CASSQVVAGVREQYF
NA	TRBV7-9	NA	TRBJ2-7	TGTGCCAGCAGCTTAGGGGAGGCAGCCTACGAGCAGTACTTC	CASSLGEAAYEQYF
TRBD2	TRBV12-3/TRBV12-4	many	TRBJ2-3	TGTGCCAGCAGCTCCTCCACTAGCGGGGAGTCAGATACGCAGTATTTT	CASSSSTSGESDTQYF
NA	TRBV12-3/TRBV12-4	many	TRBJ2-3	TGTGCCAGCAGTCTCACTTTGGGGGGGGGCCCGGGAAATACGCAGTATTTT	CASSLTLGGGPGNTQYF
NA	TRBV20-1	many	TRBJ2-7	TGCAGTGCCATTCCTCGGGCCCTCTACGAGCAGTACTTC	CSAIPRALYEQYF
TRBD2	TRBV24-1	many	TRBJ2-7	TGTGCCACCAGTGACCCTAGCGGCCTTAAACCCTACGAGCAGTACTTC	CATSDPSGLKPYEQYF
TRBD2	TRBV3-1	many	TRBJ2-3	TGTGCCAGCAGCCGTGGACTAGCGACCACAGATACGCAGTATTTT	CASSRGLATTDTQYF
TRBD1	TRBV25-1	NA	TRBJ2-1	TGTGCCAGCAGTGCGGGACAGGGGTTCGATGAGCAGTTCTTC	CASSAGQGFDEQFF
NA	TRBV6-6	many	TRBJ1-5	TGTGCCAGCGGTCAAGGGACTTATCAGCCCCAGCATTTT	CASGQGTYQPQHF
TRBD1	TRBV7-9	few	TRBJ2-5	TGTGCCAGCAGCTCAGGGACAGGGGAATGGGAGACCCAGTACTTC	CASSSGTGEWETQYF
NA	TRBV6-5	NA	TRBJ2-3	TGTGCCAGCAGCGACTCGGACCCCCCAGATACGCAGTATTTT	CASSDSDPPDTQYF
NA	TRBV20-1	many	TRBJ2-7	TGCAGTCCCCTCCCAGAGGGGTTCCACGAGCAGTACTTC	CSPLPEGFHEQYF
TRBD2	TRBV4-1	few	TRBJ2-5	TGCGCCAGCAGCCAAGAAATGTTACGGCGGGAGAAGGAGACCCAGTACTTC	CASSQEMLRREKETQYF
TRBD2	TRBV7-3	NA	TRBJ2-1	TGTGCCAACAGCTTATTCGTGGCCCGGACTAGCGGGAGAAACAACAATGAGCAGTTCTTC	CANSLFVARTSGRNNNEQFF
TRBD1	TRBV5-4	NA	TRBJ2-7	TGTGCCAGCAGCTCGACCACAGGGGGGTCCTACGAGCAGTACTTC	CASSSTTGGSYEQYF
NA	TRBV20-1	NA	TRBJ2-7	TGCAGTGCTAGGAATGACATCTCCTACGAGCAGTACTTC	CSARNDISYEQYF
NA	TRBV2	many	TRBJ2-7	TGTGCCAGCAGTGAGTGGGTTAGCTCCTACGAGCAGTACTTC	CASSEWVSSYEQYF
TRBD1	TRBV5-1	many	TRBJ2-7	TGCGCCAGCAGCTTGTCGGGACAGGGGTCTACCTACGAGCAGTACTTC	CASSLSGQGSTYEQYF
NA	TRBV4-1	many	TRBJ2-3	TGCGCCAGCAGCCAAGTCGGGCGGGCAGATACGCAGTATTTT	CASSQVGRADTQYF
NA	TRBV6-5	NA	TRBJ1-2	TGTGCCAGCAGTTACTCGCCCCAGGGAACTAACTATGGCTACACCTTC	CASSYSPQGTNYGYTF
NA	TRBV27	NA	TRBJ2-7	TGTGCCAGCAGTTTATTGTATGGGACGAGAAACGAGCAGTACTTC	CASSLLYGTRNEQYF